Following are 2 T cell receptor beta chains from one sample sequenced in a study of post-analysis software for immune sequencing data. Findings and caveats of the study: Relative to controls, patients had five TRBV segments at higher frequency, with TRBV5-6, TRBV5-1 and TRBV20-1 among these.

For these TCRs, the target antigens are not known. Presence of unique molecular identifiers characterized the TCR beta cDNA libraries. TCRdb re-analysed the PCR reads in MiXCR, keeping a single row per CDR3 protein. The sample comprises some 690,000 distinct CDR3 sequences, more than 50% of which are singletons, and 10% to 12% rests with the top ten. Material for sequencing was blood. Source of these receptors: a girl aged 2-10 years with multiple sclerosis.

The chain recombines TRBV10-3 with TRBJ2-7, with D unresolved. Trimming left V 6 bases short and J 3 bases short, with 12 bases between. Per the germline V gene, CDR1 is ENHRY and CDR2 is SYGVKD. The CDR3 is made up of 13 amino acids. The CDR3 region has the DNA TGTGCCATCAGAGGAGAGCCCAGCTACGAGCAGTACTTC. It yields the protein CAIRGEPSYEQYF.

This chain links TRBV4-1 with TRBJ2-1; possible D gene TRBD2, 6 bases. The CDR3 covers 16 residues. Germline V gene sequence: CDR1 MGHRA, CDR2 YSYEKL. Trimming stripped 1 base from V and 0 bases from J, with 10 bases between. The CDR3 spells CASSQVEGYSYNEQFF. CDR3 nucleotides: TGCGCCAGCAGCCAAGTGGAGGGATACTCCTACAATGAGCAGTTCTTC.